The clone carrying this T cell receptor (beta chain) has just one count. The data derive from a study of control samples from healthy donors and cancer patients. Clones were read by immunoSEQ multiplex PCR, and TCRdb kept only the in-frame ones, dropping some. The table lists approximately 100,000 clones, around nine tenths of them singletons. The receptor was isolated from a man aged 25 to 40 in good health. The material sequenced was blood.

The DNA of the CDR3 is TGTGCCAGCAGCTTAGGAGGGCCAGGCTTGCGGGAGCAGTACTTC. The encoded protein is CASSLGGPGLREQYF. V is TRBV7-8 and J is TRBJ2-7, with D perhaps TRBD2 (5 bases). Germline V lookup: CDR1 SGHVS, CDR2 FQNEAQ. This CDR3 is 15 amino acids long. Trimming removed 1 base from V and 7 bases from J, with 17 bases in between.